Reported below is one TCR beta chain. TCRdb's table, derived via immunoSEQ multiplex PCR, lists solely in-frame clones and lacks some. The profile shows over 90,000 clones, around 83% of them singletons. This sample stems from a study of blood T cell repertoires in COVID-19. Study at large: PBMCs, B-cell-depleted T cells, or T cells provided the cDNA or gDNA that made up the material.

The CDR3 consists of 17 residues. Trimming shortened V by 7 bases and J by 6 bases, and 25 bases separated the two germline ends. Germline V gene lookup returns CDR1 MNHEY and CDR2 SVGEGT. Sequences were obtained from peripheral blood. The sequence was collected from a woman in her sixties or seventies in a cohort sampled during active or convalescent COVID-19. This chain connects TRBV6-2 or TRBV6-3 to TRBJ2-1, with a possible D match to TRBD2 (6 bases). This chain's CDR3 is CASTPQVGRGTLNEQFF. The CDR3 DNA sequence: TGTGCCAGCACCCCACAGGTCGGGAGAGGGACCCTCAATGAGCAGTTCTTC.